What follows are 7 T cell receptor beta chains derived from one specimen sequenced in a study of patients and donors after allogeneic stem cell transplantation. MiXCR, applied by TCRdb to the RT-PCR reads, yields one record per CDR3 protein. The sample lists about 230,000 distinct CDR3 sequences, 14% seen once, with around a tenth in the top ten. Sequencing input: blood, either unsorted or a sorted T cell fraction (not recorded which). Receptors originate from a human donor who was either an allogeneic HSCT recipient or a stem cell or donor lymphocyte infusion donor (not recorded which). It is not recorded whose cells these are; they may come from a transplant donor.

This chain uses TRBV29-1 with TRBJ1-1; D is unresolved. There are 13 residues in the CDR3. The V gene lost 2 bases and the J gene lost 1 base, with 8 bases spanning the gap. Germline V lookup: CDR1 SQVTM, CDR2 ANQGSEA. CDR3 coding DNA: TGCAGCGTTGAATGGCTGGCGAACACTGAAGCTTTCTTT. This encodes CSVEWLANTEAFF.

This clonotype was counted a few times. V gene TRBV20-1 combines with J gene TRBJ1-1; weak D call: TRBD1 (5 bases). The V gene lost 5 bases and the J gene lost 3 bases, with 16 bases spanning the gap. Per germline, CDR1 DFQATT and CDR2 SNEGSKA (reference sequence). The CDR3 runs to 14 residues. This CDR3 reads CSALKAGTHTEAFF. The CDR3 nucleotides are TGCAGTGCTCTTAAGGCAGGGACCCACACTGAAGCTTTCTTT.

J is TRBJ1-1 and V is TRBV11-2; 9 bases are shared with TRBD1. The CDR3 spans 13 residues. J lost 5 bases, V lost 8 bases, and 6 bases had no gene match. The germline V gene has CDR1 SGHAT and CDR2 FQNNGV. The CDR3 here is CASHTGGGTEAFF. In nucleotides, the CDR3 is TGTGCCAGCCACACAGGGGGCGGAACTGAAGCTTTCTTT.

The table lists this clonotype with a few counts. The chain uses TRBV4-3 and TRBJ1-6; D might be TRBD1 (6 bases). Germline V gene lookup returns CDR1 LGHNA and CDR2 YSLEER. The CDR3 is 15 amino acids. V dropped 0 bases and J dropped 12 bases, with 15 bases sitting between them. The CDR3 nucleotides read TGCGCCAGCAGCCAAGAGAGGGACATGAGGAGACCCCTCCACTTT. Its protein product is CASSQERDMRRPLHF.

This clonotype was observed a few times. The chain combines TRBV3-1 with TRBJ1-3; D is ambiguous. CDR1 and CDR2 (germline): LGHDT, YNNKEL (reference sequence). The CDR3 is made up of 16 amino acids. Trimming pared 2 bases from V and 1 base from J, leaving 12 bases between. CDR3 sequence reads: CASSQQRGFSGNTIYF. The DNA for the CDR3 is TGTGCCAGCAGCCAACAGAGAGGGTTTTCTGGAAACACCATATATTTT.

This clonotype was recorded a few times. This chain uses TRBV5-1 with TRBJ2-1; weak D call: TRBD1 (6 bases). Looked up from germline, CDR1 is SGHRS and CDR2 is YFSETQ. V was pared by 6 bases and J by 0 bases, with 16 bases between. This CDR3 has 16 amino acids. CDR3 sequence (DNA): TGCGCCAGCACTGAGATTATGACAGGCTCCTACAATGAGCAGTTCTTC. Its protein product is CASTEIMTGSYNEQFF.

This clonotype was observed a handful of times. The genes are TRBV19 and TRBJ2-6, with a possible D match to TRBD1 (7 bases). The CDR3 covers 16 residues. The germline V and J ends were trimmed by 1 base and 2 bases, with 9 bases remaining between them. Germline loops: CDR1 LNHDA, CDR2 SQIVND (reference sequence). CDR3 sequence: CASSIARGAGANVLTF. CDR3 in DNA: TGTGCCAGTAGTATAGCCAGGGGGGCTGGGGCCAACGTCCTGACTTTC.